These 30 T cell receptor beta chains were all obtained from the same sample, sequenced in a study of blood T cells in healthy people across ages (dated by TCRdb to between 2015 and 2017). The library was built by means of 5' RACE. TCRdb lists the instrument as Illumina HiSeq 2500. The second PCR ran for about 7 to 11 cycles and used a J-beta primer mix along with a sample-barcoded 5' primer. In-frame beta chains were kept once TCRdb had trimmed the public reads at Q25 with fastp and called clones with MiXCR. CDR3 protein sequences are deduplicated, and each keeps its most common genes and DNA. This sample has around 1,500,000 distinct CDR3 sequences in its table, and 28% of those were observed once. The ten largest clonotypes hold roughly 8.2% of the sample. The specimen was blood. Receptors were obtained from a woman aged 30 to 39 in good health.

This clonotype was seen repeatedly, ten times or more. This chain links TRBV12-3 or TRBV12-4 with TRBJ1-2; possibly TRBD1 for D (5 bases). The CDR3 is 15 amino acids. The germline V and J ends were trimmed by 5 bases and 3 bases, with 16 bases remaining between them. In nucleotides, the CDR3 is TGTGCCAGCAGTGAGACAGACATCATTGACTATGGCTACACCTTC. Its translation: CASSETDIIDYGYTF.

The CDR3 here is CASSYSSGRQNIQYF. The CDR3 nucleotides are TGTGCCAGCAGTTACTCCTCGGGCCGACAAAACATTCAGTACTTC. V is TRBV6-5 and J is TRBJ2-4; no clear D. Germline values: CDR1 MNHEY, CDR2 SVGAGI. This CDR3 spans 15 amino acids. Trimming removed 0 bases at V and 5 bases at J, with 11 bases between.

This chain links TRBV30 with TRBJ2-3, with a possible D match to TRBD2 (5 bases). Germline CDR1 and CDR2: GTSNPN and SVGIG (reference sequence). Deletions cut 1 base from V and 6 bases from J, with 8 bases between. This CDR3 has 12 residues. CDR3 in DNA: TGTGCCTGGAGTGCTAGCAGCGATACGCAGTATTTT. Its protein product is CAWSASSDTQYF.

This clonotype was seen at least ten times. The chain has TRBV7-2 and TRBJ1-2; 8 bases agree with TRBD1. CDR3 size: 15 residues. Germline assignment: CDR1 SGHTA and CDR2 FQGNSA. The J segment lost 4 bases and the V segment lost 4 bases, leaving 8 bases of the junction unmatched. The chain's CDR3 is CASSSPGQGAYGYTF. Written as DNA, the CDR3 is TGTGCCAGCAGCTCCCCTGGACAGGGTGCCTATGGCTACACCTTC.

Concerning this clonotype: Just one base apart from a much larger clone, this may be a read error. The DNA of the CDR3 is TGTACCAGCAGGTTACTAGCGGGGGTCGACAATGAGCAGTTCTTC. This encodes CTSRLLAGVDNEQFF. The rearrangement uses TRBV7-3 and TRBJ2-1; 11 bases fit TRBD2. The CDR3 is made up of 15 amino acids. Germline CDR1 is SGHTA and CDR2 is FQGTGA.

This clonotype was observed a few times. CDR3 protein: CASTEEGLTEAFF. CDR3 bases: TGTGCCAGCACTGAGGAGGGCCTGACTGAAGCTTTCTTT. The chain uses TRBV2 and TRBJ1-1; no definite D call. The CDR3 extends over 13 amino acids. Germline loops: CDR1 SNHLY, CDR2 FYNNEI. Trimming took off 7 bases at V and 5 bases at J, with 14 bases between the two ends.

A few counts support this clonotype. This chain connects TRBV5-1 to TRBJ2-3; 7 bases map to TRBD2. Looked up from germline, CDR1 is SGHRS and CDR2 is YFSETQ. With V trimmed by 4 bases and J by 5 bases, 10 bases remained unmatched. CDR3 length equals 15 residues. CDR3 in amino acids: CASSGSGGSGDTQYF. The CDR3 DNA reads as TGCGCCAGCAGCGGCTCCGGGGGGTCGGGAGATACGCAGTATTTT.

The genes are TRBV10-2 and TRBJ2-7, with TRBD2 identical over 8 bases. CDR3 length equals 15 residues. CDR1 and CDR2 (germline): WSHSY, SAAADI. With V trimmed by 2 bases and J by 7 bases, 10 bases remained unmatched. CDR3 coding DNA: TGCGCCAGCAGTGAGGAGACCCTAGCGGGTGATGAGCAGTACTTC. This sequence encodes CASSEETLAGDEQYF.

This clonotype has just one count. A much larger clone sits a single nucleotide away, making a read error possible. This rearrangement joins TRBV20-1 to TRBJ2-7; 12 bases align to TRBD2. This CDR3 spans 14 amino acids. CDR1 is DFQATT and CDR2 is SNEGSKA in the germline V gene (reference sequence). J lost 6 bases, V lost 5 bases, and 8 bases had no gene match. CDR3 DNA sequence: TGCAGTGCTGCCAGACTAGCGGGAGATCCCGAGCAGTACTTC. This translates into CSAARLAGDPEQYF.

This clonotype appeared many times. The gene calls are TRBV6-1 and TRBJ2-7, with D uncertain. The V gene lost 5 bases and the J gene lost 7 bases, with 18 bases spanning the gap. The CDR3 totals 14 residues. Germline V lookup: CDR1 MNHNS, CDR2 SASEGT. CDR3 loop: CASSLGQALWEQYF. CDR3 bases: TGTGCCAGCAGTCTCGGGCAGGCCCTCTGGGAGCAGTACTTC.

This clonotype was found many times. The chain has TRBV9 and TRBJ2-1, with a possible D match to TRBD1 (5 bases). V gave up 0 bases and J gave up 6 bases, with 19 bases separating them. The germline CDR1 and CDR2 sequences are SGDLS and YYNGEE. The CDR3 runs to 17 residues. CDR3 in DNA: TGTGCCAGCAGCGTAGTAGGGGTATCCCCCTCTCGCAATGAGCAGTTCTTC. Translation: CASSVVGVSPSRNEQFF.

This clonotype occurred many times. CDR3 residues: CASSLESTGDYEQYF. The CDR3 DNA reads as TGTGCCAGCAGCTTAGAAAGTACGGGGGACTACGAGCAGTACTTC. The gene calls are TRBV7-6 and TRBJ2-7; D possibly corresponds to TRBD2 (6 bases). Trimming left V 1 base short and J 3 bases short, with 13 bases between. The CDR3 runs to 15 residues. The germline V gene has CDR1 SGHVS and CDR2 FNYEAQ.

This clonotype appeared a few times. The chain uses TRBV5-5 and TRBJ2-7, with D possibly TRBD1 on 5 matching bases. The CDR3 spans 13 residues. Trimming pared 4 bases from V and 4 bases from J, leaving 12 bases between. Germline lookup yields CDR1 SGHKS and CDR2 YYEKEE (reference sequence). In DNA, the CDR3 is TGTGCCAGCAGCCGTACACAGGCTTACGAGCAGTACTTC. It specifies CASSRTQAYEQYF.

The CDR3 spells CASSPGPLLEQYF. For the CDR3, the DNA is TGTGCCAGCAGTCCCGGACCTCTTCTAGAGCAGTACTTC. The V call is TRBV27, the J call TRBJ2-7; D ambiguous. Germline CDR1 reads MNHEY; CDR2 reads SMNVEV (reference sequence). The V end lost 5 bases, the J end lost 7 bases, and 15 bases lay between the germline ends. The CDR3 length is 13 residues.

This clonotype was recorded many times. The chain couples TRBV7-2 to TRBJ2-1; D is unresolved. Germline V gene data show CDR1 as SGHTA and CDR2 as FQGNSA. The CDR3 extends over 13 amino acids. V gave up 5 bases and J gave up 2 bases, with 7 bases separating them. The CDR3 reads CASSPSPYNEQFF. In DNA, the CDR3 is TGTGCCAGCAGCCCCTCTCCCTACAATGAGCAGTTCTTC.

A few counts support this clonotype. The V and J genes are TRBV28 and TRBJ1-6; no clear D. The CDR3 runs 14 residues. Germline assignment: CDR1 MDHEN and CDR2 SYDVKM. V gave up 5 bases and J gave up 5 bases, with 10 bases separating them. CDR3 sequence (DNA): TGTGCCAGCAGTACAATACGGAATAATTCACCCCTCCACTTT. Its translation: CASSTIRNNSPLHF.

V gene TRBV12-3 or TRBV12-4 combines with J gene TRBJ1-1, with D maybe TRBD1 (5 bases). The CDR3 contains 18 residues. Trimming took 0 bases from V and 1 from J, leaving 18 bases between them. In DNA form, the CDR3 reads TGTGCCAGCAGTTTAGCGCTAAGGGGCATAAATGGGAACACTGAAGCTTTCTTT. Its protein product is CASSLALRGINGNTEAFF.

Comment on this clonotype: This may arise from a read error, as a much more abundant clone is one base away. J is TRBJ2-7 and V is TRBV5-1; TRBD1 agrees at 10 bases. The CDR3 is 14 residues long. With 5 bases clipped from V and 5 bases from J, the junction kept 7 bases outside the gene matches. Germline values: CDR1 SGHRS, CDR2 YFSETQ. This CDR3 reads CASRGQGKSNEQYF. The CDR3 region has the DNA TGCGCCAGCAGGGGACAGGGGAAGAGCAACGAGCAGTACTTC. The entire variable domain, with the rest obtained from reference TRBV5-1 and TRBJ2-7, is as follows: KAGVTQTPRYLIKTRGQQVTLSCSPISGHRSVSWYQQTPGQGLQFLFEYFSETQRNKGNFPGRFSGRQFSNSRSEMNVSTLELGDSALYLCASRGQGKSNEQYFGPGTRLTVT.

The CDR3 loop reads CASIRTGQGAWGAFF. CDR3 nucleotides: TGTGCCAGCATCCGAACGGGACAGGGGGCTTGGGGGGCTTTCTTT. J is TRBJ1-1 and V is TRBV28; 12 bases line up with TRBD1. With 7 bases clipped from V and 11 bases from J, the junction kept 14 bases outside the gene matches. Germline lookup yields CDR1 MDHEN and CDR2 SYDVKM. The CDR3 sequence is 15 residues long.

This clonotype was observed a handful of times. The gene calls are TRBV12-3 or TRBV12-4 and TRBJ1-2; TRBD1 aligns across 10 bases. The CDR3 has 14 residues. The V and J ends lost 3 bases and 4 bases, in that order; junction bases with no gene match: 2. DNA for the CDR3: TGTGCCAGCAGTTTCCGGGACAGGGGCTATGGCTACACCTTC. It specifies CASSFRDRGYGYTF.

This clonotype was counted only a few times. V is TRBV6-6 and J is TRBJ1-2; the D gene is possibly TRBD1 (5 bases). The CDR3 consists of 15 residues. Trimming removed 2 bases at V and 4 bases at J, with 14 bases between. From germline, CDR1 is MNHNY and CDR2 SVGAGI (reference sequence). The CDR3 bases are TGTGCCAGCAGTTACAGCGAGGGGAGCAGCTATGGCTACACCTTC. Protein product: CASSYSEGSSYGYTF.

V usage is TRBV19 and J usage is TRBJ1-1; D gene ambiguous. Germline assignment: CDR1 LNHDA and CDR2 SQIVND (reference sequence). Between the trimmed V and J ends, which lost 0 bases and 11 bases, there was a span of 16 bases. This CDR3 is 14 amino acids long. The CDR3 is CASSIDQRPNPAFF. CDR3 in DNA: TGTGCCAGTAGTATAGATCAACGGCCGAACCCGGCTTTCTTT.

The chain joins TRBV7-2 to TRBJ2-1, with TRBD2 as a possible D gene (6 bases). The V end lost 4 bases, the J end lost 10 bases, and 17 bases lay between the germline ends. The CDR3 totals 14 residues. Germline V gene sequence: CDR1 SGHTA, CDR2 FQGNSA. CDR3 in DNA: TGTGCCAGCAGCTCCGCGCCCGGGGCGGGGGAGCAGTTCTTC. Amino acid sequence: CASSSAPGAGEQFF. Complete variable domain (other parts from reference TRBV7-2 and TRBJ2-1): GAGVSQSPSNKVTEKGKDVELRCDPISGHTALYWYRQSLGQGLEFLIYFQGNSAPDKSGLPSDRFSAERTGGSVSTLTIQRTQQEDSAVYLCASSSAPGAGEQFFGPGTRLTVL.

Ten or more counts support this clonotype. The genes are TRBV9 and TRBJ2-5, with 9 bases matching TRBD2. Germline trimming cut 2 bases from V and 2 bases from J; bases unmatched to any gene: 10. The CDR3 covers 17 residues. In germline, CDR1 is SGDLS, CDR2 YYNGEE. The CDR3 DNA reads as TGTGCCAGCAGCGTGGGGGTCGGCGGGGGGGCACAAGAGACCCAGTACTTC. This codes for CASSVGVGGGAQETQYF.

This clonotype occurred a few times. CDR3 in amino acids: CASSRLAETDTQYF. The CDR3 nucleotides are TGTGCCAGCAGTCGACTAGCGGAAACAGATACGCAGTATTTT. The gene calls are TRBV2 and TRBJ2-3, with 9 nucleotides matching TRBD2. CDR1 is SNHLY and CDR2 is FYNNEI in the germline V gene. V lost 5 bases and J lost 3; bases outside the gene matches: 3. This CDR3 region has 14 residues.

The gene calls are TRBV20-1 and TRBJ2-1, with 11 bases matching TRBD2. The CDR3 consists of 12 residues. The junction had 2 bases not matched to a gene; V was cut back by 4 bases and J by 9 bases. CDR1 and CDR2 from the germline V gene are DFQATT and SNEGSKA (reference sequence). CDR3 residues: CSAILAGVEQFF. For the CDR3, the DNA is TGCAGTGCTATACTAGCGGGAGTTGAGCAGTTCTTC.

The V call is TRBV10-3, the J call TRBJ1-2; 7 bases map to TRBD1. There are 13 residues in the CDR3. V trimming: 2 bases; J trimming: 3 bases; junction bases outside the gene matches: 0. Germline CDR1 is ENHRY and CDR2 is SYGVKD. The CDR3 is CAISEGQDYGYTF. CDR3 nucleotides: TGTGCCATCAGTGAGGGACAGGACTATGGCTACACCTTC.

This clonotype has only a few counts. Here the CDR3 DNA reads TGCGCCAGCATGGTAACAGGGGCAGATACGCAGTATTTT. The encoded protein is CASMVTGADTQYF. V is TRBV10-2 and J is TRBJ2-3, with 7 positions matching TRBD1. CDR1 WSHSY and CDR2 SAAADI come from the germline V gene. V was pared by 7 bases and J by 4 bases, with 5 bases of the junction left unmatched. This CDR3 is 13 amino acids long.

This sequence joins TRBV20-1 and TRBJ2-2; D is possibly TRBD1 (6 bases). The CDR3 has 14 amino acids. With 4 bases removed from V and 4 bases from J, the gap between germline ends came to 13 bases. Germline V lookup: CDR1 DFQATT, CDR2 SNEGSKA (reference sequence). The CDR3 DNA reads TGCAGTGCTATTACAGGGTCGGGCACCGGGGAGCTGTTTTTT. It translates to CSAITGSGTGELFF.

Note on this clonotype: Here the CDR3 omits its conserved ending phenylalanine or tryptophan, so a read error is the likely source. The V and J genes are TRBV15 and TRBJ2-1; D is unclear. Germline values: CDR1 LNHNV, CDR2 YYDKDF (reference sequence). V lost 0 bases, J lost 8 bases, and 11 bases lay in between. The CDR3 is made up of 14 amino acids. The CDR3 reads CATSRDLARDEQFL. In nucleotides, the CDR3 is TGTGCCACCAGCAGAGATCTTGCTCGCGATGAGCAGTTCTTA.